These 12 T cell receptor beta chains originate from one sample sequenced in a study of control samples from healthy donors and cancer patients. Measured with immunoSEQ multiplex PCR; TCRdb has only the in-frame clones, and not every one. The data hold under 150,000 clones, with roughly 92% observed a single time. Sequencing used blood. These receptors originate from a man in his thirties or forties in good health.

The chain employs TRBV7-9 and TRBJ2-5; TRBD2 might be the D (5 bases). CDR1 is SEHNR, CDR2 FQNEAQ, per germline (reference sequence). Trimming stripped 1 base from V and 10 bases from J, with 10 bases between. This CDR3 is built from 12 residues. This CDR3 is CASSLVGRDQYF. CDR3 DNA sequence: TGTGCCAGCAGCTTAGTGGGCCGGGACCAGTACTTC.

The chain joins TRBV12-3 or TRBV12-4 to TRBJ1-5, with D possibly being TRBD1 (6 bases). The CDR3 covers 13 residues. V lost 4 bases, J lost 9 bases, and 13 bases lay in between. The CDR3 is CASSWGASGPQHF. DNA for the CDR3: TGTGCCAGCAGTTGGGGGGCCTCTGGGCCCCAGCATTTT.

CDR3 protein: CASSTSDRKGLHF. The CDR3 DNA reads as TGTGCCAGCAGCACGTCAGACAGGAAAGGCCTCCACTTT. The chain has TRBV21-1 and TRBJ1-6; TRBD1 is the table's D call and was not checked against the DNA. TRBV21-1 is annotated as a pseudogene. This CDR3 comprises 13 residues.

This rearrangement joins TRBV7-6 to TRBJ1-1; D is ambiguous. This CDR3 spans 16 amino acids. Trimming pared 0 bases from V and 3 bases from J, leaving 14 bases between. In germline, CDR1 is SGHVS, CDR2 FNYEAQ. The CDR3 here is CASSLAGGVGDTEAFF. CDR3 nucleotide sequence: TGTGCCAGCAGCTTAGCGGGTGGGGTTGGGGACACTGAAGCTTTCTTT.

This clone was detected once. This chain uses TRBV5-1 with TRBJ2-3, with D possibly being TRBD2 (6 bases). This CDR3 spans 17 amino acids. From germline, CDR1 is SGHRS and CDR2 YFSETQ. The V end was cut by 4 bases, the J end by 5 bases, with 23 bases between. CDR3 sequence reads: CASSRSSASSGGDTQYF. CDR3 DNA sequence: TGCGCCAGCAGCCGTTCGAGCGCTTCCTCCGGGGGAGATACGCAGTATTTT.

The chain carries TRBV5-1 and TRBJ2-5; 8 bases align to TRBD1. CDR1 SGHRS and CDR2 YFSETQ come from the germline V gene. Germline trimming cut 0 bases from V and 0 bases from J; bases unmatched to any gene: 1. This CDR3 has 15 residues. The DNA of the CDR3 is TGCGCCAGCAGCTTGGCGGGACAGGACCAAGAGACCCAGTACTTC. Protein: CASSLAGQDQETQYF.

This clone is a singleton in its sample. The chain carries TRBV24-1 and TRBJ1-2; tentative D call: TRBD1 (5 bases). V lost 3 bases, J lost 2 bases, and 9 bases lay in between. Germline V gene data show CDR1 as KGHDR and CDR2 as SFDVKD. CDR3 length: 14 amino acids. This CDR3 is CATSDRGVNYGYTF. CDR3 bases: TGTGCCACCAGTGATAGGGGAGTGAACTATGGCTACACCTTC.

V and J are TRBV3-1 (or the pseudogene TRBV3-2) and TRBJ2-7, with D unresolved. The CDR3 loop spans 14 amino acids. The germline V gene has CDR1 LGHDT and CDR2 YNNKEL (reference sequence). V dropped 0 bases and J dropped 2 bases, with 8 bases sitting between them. The CDR3 bases are TGTGCCAGCAGCCAAGATGAACCCCCCTACGAGCAGTACTTC. It yields the protein CASSQDEPPYEQYF.

This clone was detected once. The chain links TRBV5-4 to TRBJ1-6; D gene ambiguous. The CDR3 length is 15 residues. In germline, CDR1 is SGHNT, CDR2 YYREEE (reference sequence). The V gene lost 3 bases and the J gene lost 0 bases, with 7 bases spanning the gap. The CDR3 coding sequence is TGTGCCAGCAGCTCGGGCCCCTCCTATAATTCACCCCTCCACTTT. This gives the protein CASSSGPSYNSPLHF.

The rearrangement joins TRBV2 to TRBJ1-6; D not certain. Germline V lookup: CDR1 SNHLY, CDR2 FYNNEI. V was trimmed by 7 bases and J by 1 base, leaving 14 bases between them. CDR3 length equals 16 residues. CDR3 sequence (DNA): TGTGCCAGCAAGTCCCGGGCCGGTTCCTATAATTCACCCCTCCACTTT. As protein: CASKSRAGSYNSPLHF.

This rearrangement joins TRBV12-5 to TRBJ1-1; D possibly corresponds to TRBD1 (6 bases). Between the trimmed V and J ends, which lost 6 bases and 9 bases, there was a span of 14 bases. CDR1 is LGHNT, CDR2 FRNRAP, per germline. The CDR3 has 12 amino acids. The CDR3, as DNA: TGTGCTAGTGGCAGGGACACCTTCCAAGCTTTCTTT. Translated: CASGRDTFQAFF.

This rearrangement joins TRBV19 to TRBJ1-1; TRBD1 is a possible D gene (5 bases). The V gene's germline CDR1 is LNHDA and CDR2 SQIVND (reference sequence). V dropped 3 bases and J dropped 9 bases, with 11 bases sitting between them. This CDR3 is 12 amino acids long. This CDR3 is CASSMGRGKAFF. Here the CDR3 DNA reads TGTGCCAGTAGTATGGGGCGAGGGAAAGCTTTCTTT. The full variable domain, completed using reference TRBV19 and TRBJ1-1, is DGGITQSPKYLFRKEGQNVTLSCEQNLNHDAMYWYRQDPGQGLRLIYYSQIVNDFQKGDIAEGYSVSREKKESFPLTVTSAQKNPTAFYLCASSMGRGKAFFGQGTRLTVV.